The 17 T cell receptor beta chains presented below share a single source sample, sequenced in a study of T-cell reconstitution after alpha-beta-depleted transplantation in children. Unique molecular identifiers were used to barcode this TCRbeta library. TCRdb recomputed calls from the PCR reads with MiXCR, one row per CDR3 protein. The sample includes about 980,000 distinct CDR3 sequences, about 29% of them seen just once. Material: PBMCs, mostly from graft donor cells, obtained 360 days after TCRalphabeta/CD19-depleted stem cell transplant. The receptors stem from a boy in the first two years of life who had a stem cell transplant for SCID, so the T cells may come from the graft donor.

The CDR3 DNA sequence: TGTGCCAGCAGAAGGGGACAGGGGGACGAGCAGTACTTC. It yields the protein CASRRGQGDEQYF. This chain uses TRBV6-2 or TRBV6-3 with TRBJ2-7; 11 nucleotides line up with TRBD1. V shed 6 bases, J shed 5 bases, and the junction held 3 bases outside the gene matches. Looked up from germline, CDR1 is MNHEY and CDR2 is SVGEGT. This CDR3 is built from 13 residues.

The chain combines TRBV4-1 with TRBJ1-1, with TRBD1 matching 12 bases. Germline V gene sequence: CDR1 MGHRA, CDR2 YSYEKL. The CDR3 loop spans 17 amino acids. The V and J ends lost 2 bases and 3 bases, in that order; junction bases with no gene match: 7. The CDR3 sequence is CASSQFGTGGAYTEAFF. As DNA, the CDR3 is TGCGCCAGCAGCCAATTCGGGACAGGGGGCGCATACACTGAAGCTTTCTTT.

V and J are TRBV5-1 and TRBJ2-5; TRBD1 matches at 7 bases. This CDR3 is built from 16 residues. Germline values: CDR1 SGHRS, CDR2 YFSETQ. Trimming at V came to 3 bases and at J to 3 bases, leaving 11 bases not matched to a gene. The CDR3 is CASSSQTGWEEETQYF. CDR3 sequence (DNA): TGCGCCAGCAGCTCTCAGACAGGGTGGGAAGAAGAGACCCAGTACTTC.

This clonotype was counted only a few times. V is TRBV14 and J is TRBJ2-1, with D possibly called TRBD1 or TRBD2 (5 bases each). Trimming removed 8 bases from V and 0 bases from J, with 11 bases in between. The CDR3 contains 14 residues. The germline V gene has CDR1 SGHDN and CDR2 FVKESK. CDR3 DNA: TGTGCCAGCGCGGAGGACACCTCCTACAATGAGCAGTTCTTC. The encoded protein is CASAEDTSYNEQFF.

The genes are TRBV15 and TRBJ2-3; D is perhaps TRBD2 (6 bases). The CDR3 has 18 amino acids. Germline V gene data show CDR1 as LNHNV and CDR2 as YYDKDF (reference sequence). V gave up 1 base and J gave up 3 bases, with 20 bases separating them. CDR3 nucleotides: TGTGCCACCAGCAGAGTCCGCCAATGGGGGGATTGGACAGATACGCAGTATTTT. Encoded protein: CATSRVRQWGDWTDTQYF. Complete variable domain (other parts from reference TRBV15 and TRBJ2-3): DAMVIQNPRYQVTQFGKPVTLSCSQTLNHNVMYWYQQKSSQAPKLLFHYYDKDFNNEADTPDNFQSRRPNTSFCFLDIRSPGLGDTAMYLCATSRVRQWGDWTDTQYFGPGTRLTVL.

The chain joins TRBV5-8 to TRBJ2-7, with D possibly TRBD1 on 8 matching bases. From germline, CDR1 is SGHTS and CDR2 YDEGEE. The CDR3 runs to 14 residues. The ends were cut back, 4 bases at V and 4 bases at J, with 15 bases in the middle. Here the CDR3 DNA reads TGTGCCAGCAGCCTGGACAGGGAGGGATACGAGCAGTACTTC. Its protein is CASSLDREGYEQYF.

The J gene is TRBJ1-5, the V gene TRBV4-1, with D uncertain. The CDR3 spans 16 residues. The V end was cut by 0 bases, the J end by 5 bases, with 14 bases between. Germline CDR1 reads MGHRA; CDR2 reads YSYEKL. CDR3 residues: CASSQDGGRRDQPQHF. The CDR3 nucleotides read TGCGCCAGCAGCCAAGATGGTGGACGGCGAGATCAGCCCCAGCATTTT.

The J gene is TRBJ2-1, the V gene TRBV19, with D hard to call. V was cut by 9 bases and J by 8 bases, with 11 bases left in between. The CDR3 is 11 residues long. CDR1 and CDR2 from the germline V gene are LNHDA and SQIVND (reference sequence). CDR3 DNA: TGTGCCAGCCTAGGAGTGGATGAGCAGTTCTTC. It yields the protein CASLGVDEQFF.

This clonotype was detected only a few times. J is TRBJ2-4 and V is TRBV28, with D perhaps matching TRBD1 (6 bases). There are 15 residues in the CDR3. V was clipped by 4 bases and J by 2 bases, with 12 bases between them. The germline CDR1 and CDR2 sequences are MDHEN and SYDVKM. The CDR3 spells CASSYRVSSKNIQYF. CDR3 DNA sequence: TGTGCCAGCAGTTACAGGGTTTCTTCCAAAAACATTCAGTACTTC.

This clonotype was seen only a few times. V gene TRBV2 combines with J gene TRBJ2-7; D may correspond to TRBD1 or TRBD2 (5 bases each). Per the germline V gene, CDR1 is SNHLY and CDR2 is FYNNEI. This CDR3 is 14 amino acids long. Deletions cut 5 bases from V and 4 bases from J, with 15 bases between. CDR3 DNA sequence: TGTGCCAGCAGTTGGGACGCAGGGCGTTACGAGCAGTACTTC. This codes for CASSWDAGRYEQYF. The whole variable domain, filled in from reference TRBV2 and TRBJ2-7, reads EPEVTQTPSHQVTQMGQEVILRCVPISNHLYFYWYRQILGQKVEFLVSFYNNEISEKSEIFDDQFSVERPDGSNFTLKIRSTKLEDSAMYFCASSWDAGRYEQYFGPGTRLTVT.

This rearrangement joins TRBV4-2 to TRBJ2-2; D is perhaps TRBD1 or TRBD2 (6 bases each). V was trimmed by 0 bases and J by 6 bases, leaving 14 bases between them. This CDR3 region has 16 residues. Germline CDR1 and CDR2: LGHNA and YNFKEQ. CDR3 region: CASSQDPGAGAGELFF. The CDR3 nucleotides are TGTGCCAGCAGCCAAGATCCGGGGGCGGGCGCCGGGGAGCTGTTTTTT.

This clonotype was observed a few times. The chain employs TRBV5-1 and TRBJ2-1; 9 bases map to TRBD2. The V gene's germline CDR1 is SGHRS and CDR2 YFSETQ. The CDR3 loop spans 15 amino acids. J was trimmed by 10 bases and V by 4 bases; bases with no gene match: 12. CDR3 nucleotide sequence: TGCGCCAGCAGCGTTCTAGCGGGGAATGCCTTAGAGCAGTTCTTC. It yields the protein CASSVLAGNALEQFF.

This clonotype has just a few counts. J is TRBJ2-1 and V is TRBV15; 7 nucleotides align to TRBD1. The CDR3 loop spans 16 amino acids. Germline CDR1 reads LNHNV; CDR2 reads YYDKDF (reference sequence). V shed 3 bases, J shed 2 bases, and the junction held 7 bases outside the gene matches. This CDR3 is CATSSYRGDPYNEQFF. The CDR3, as DNA: TGTGCCACCAGCAGTTACAGGGGAGACCCCTACAATGAGCAGTTCTTC.

This clonotype was detected a few times. The genes are TRBV2 and TRBJ1-5, with 7 nucleotides matching TRBD1. V lost 6 bases to trimming and J lost 6 bases; unmatched junction nucleotides: 11. CDR3 length equals 15 residues. The germline gives CDR1 SNHLY, CDR2 FYNNEI. The CDR3 here is CASRDRTEVSQPQHF. The CDR3 bases are TGTGCCAGCAGGGACAGGACAGAGGTTTCTCAGCCCCAGCATTTT.

This chain links TRBV4-3 with TRBJ1-4; tentatively, D is TRBD1 (6 bases). The CDR3 has 16 residues. The V gene's germline CDR1 is LGHNA and CDR2 YSLEER. The V end was cut by 0 bases, the J end by 4 bases, with 12 bases between. CDR3: CASSQDRRQDNEKLFF. The CDR3 nucleotides are TGCGCCAGCAGCCAAGATAGGAGACAGGATAATGAAAAACTGTTTTTT.

This CDR3 reads CASSTGTALRSYNEQFF. The CDR3 coding sequence is TGTGCCAGCAGCACTGGGACAGCTCTACGCTCCTACAATGAGCAGTTCTTC. The chain is built from TRBV28 and TRBJ2-1, with TRBD1 identical over 7 bases. CDR3 length: 17 residues. Germline values: CDR1 MDHEN, CDR2 SYDVKM. J lost 0 bases, V lost 6 bases, and 11 bases had no gene match.

The chain employs TRBV7-8 and TRBJ2-3; 8 nucleotides match TRBD2. J gave up 4 bases and V 2 bases, and 8 bases lay outside the gene matches. The germline V gene has CDR1 SGHVS and CDR2 FQNEAQ. The CDR3 spans 16 residues. Written as DNA, the CDR3 is TGTGCCAGCAGCTTATTACCGGGACTAGTCCCAGATACGCAGTATTTT. This encodes CASSLLPGLVPDTQYF.